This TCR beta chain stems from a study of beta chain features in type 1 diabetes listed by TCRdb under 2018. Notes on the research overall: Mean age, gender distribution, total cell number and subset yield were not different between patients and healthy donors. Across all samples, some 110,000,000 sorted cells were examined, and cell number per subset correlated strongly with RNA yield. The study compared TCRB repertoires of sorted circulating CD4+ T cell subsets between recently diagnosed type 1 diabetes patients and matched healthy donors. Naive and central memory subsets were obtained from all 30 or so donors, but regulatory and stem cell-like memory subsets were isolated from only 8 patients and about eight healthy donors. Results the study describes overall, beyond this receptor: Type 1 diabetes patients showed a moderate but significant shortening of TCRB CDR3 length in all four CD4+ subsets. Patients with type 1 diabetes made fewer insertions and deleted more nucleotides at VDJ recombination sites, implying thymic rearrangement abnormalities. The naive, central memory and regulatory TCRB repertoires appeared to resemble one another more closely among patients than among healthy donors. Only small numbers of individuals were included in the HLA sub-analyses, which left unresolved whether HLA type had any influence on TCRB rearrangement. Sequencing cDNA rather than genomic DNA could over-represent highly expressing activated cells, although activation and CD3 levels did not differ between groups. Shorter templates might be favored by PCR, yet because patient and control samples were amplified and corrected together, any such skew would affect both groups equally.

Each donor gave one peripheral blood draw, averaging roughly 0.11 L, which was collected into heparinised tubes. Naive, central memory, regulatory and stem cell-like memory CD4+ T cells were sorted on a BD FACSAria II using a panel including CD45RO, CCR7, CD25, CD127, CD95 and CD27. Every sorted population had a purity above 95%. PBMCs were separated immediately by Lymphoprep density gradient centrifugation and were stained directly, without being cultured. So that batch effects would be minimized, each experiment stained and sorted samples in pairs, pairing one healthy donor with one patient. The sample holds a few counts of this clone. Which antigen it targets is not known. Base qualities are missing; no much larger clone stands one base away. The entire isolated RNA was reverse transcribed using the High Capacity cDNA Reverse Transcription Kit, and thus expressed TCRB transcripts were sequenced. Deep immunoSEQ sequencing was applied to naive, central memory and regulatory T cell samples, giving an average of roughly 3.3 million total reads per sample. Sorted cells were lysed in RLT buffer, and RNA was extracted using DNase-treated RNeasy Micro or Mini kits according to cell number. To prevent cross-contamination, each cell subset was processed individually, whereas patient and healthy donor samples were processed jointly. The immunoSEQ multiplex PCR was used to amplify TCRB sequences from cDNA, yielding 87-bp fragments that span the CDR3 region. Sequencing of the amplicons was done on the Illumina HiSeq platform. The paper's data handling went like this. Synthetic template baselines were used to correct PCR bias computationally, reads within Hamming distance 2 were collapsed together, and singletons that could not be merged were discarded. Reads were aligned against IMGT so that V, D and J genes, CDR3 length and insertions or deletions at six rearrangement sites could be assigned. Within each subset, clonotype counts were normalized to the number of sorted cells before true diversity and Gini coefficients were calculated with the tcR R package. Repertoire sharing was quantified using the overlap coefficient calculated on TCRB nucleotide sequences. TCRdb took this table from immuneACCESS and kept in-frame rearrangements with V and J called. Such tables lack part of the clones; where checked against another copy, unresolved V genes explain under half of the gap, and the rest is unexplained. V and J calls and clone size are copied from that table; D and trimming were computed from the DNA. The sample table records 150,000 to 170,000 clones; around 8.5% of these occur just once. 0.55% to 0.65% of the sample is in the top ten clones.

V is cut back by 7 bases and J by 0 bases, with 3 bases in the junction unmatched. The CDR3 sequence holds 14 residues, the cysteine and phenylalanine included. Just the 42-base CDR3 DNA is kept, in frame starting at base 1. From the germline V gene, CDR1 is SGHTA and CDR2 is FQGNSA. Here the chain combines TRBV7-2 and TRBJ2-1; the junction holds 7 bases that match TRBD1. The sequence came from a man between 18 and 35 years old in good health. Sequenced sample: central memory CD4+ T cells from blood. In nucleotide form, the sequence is TGTGCCAGCAACCGGGACAGCTCCTACAATGAGCAGTTCTTC. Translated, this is CASNRDSSYNEQFF.